The clone carrying this T cell receptor (beta chain) was counted ten times or more. As yet, its antigen is unknown. The data were obtained in a study of Graves' ophthalmopathy and Graves' hyperthyroidism. General observations from the study: Among expanded thyroid clonotypes above 0.001 frequency, most also occurred in blood. Progression of ophthalmopathy was predicted by the model with less than 71% sensitivity and around 72% specificity.

The TCR beta CDR3 regions underwent amplification from RNA transcripts. The workflow started with a first-round RT-PCR run with HTBI primers and then moved on to a second-round multiplex PCR. TCRdb processed the multiplex PCR reads anew with MiXCR; each CDR3 protein has one entry. The sample shows some 520,000 distinct CDR3 sequences, around 15% of them seen only once. Trimming removed 0 bases at V and 7 bases at J, with 12 bases between. Germline loops: CDR1 SGHTA, CDR2 FQGTGA. The CDR3 totals 15 residues. Lactation, pregnancy, uncontrolled infections and other autoimmune diseases were all grounds for excluding patients.

This sequence originates from a woman under 40 with Graves' ophthalmopathy. The sample comprised blood. The V gene is TRBV7-3, the J gene TRBJ2-2; possible D gene TRBD2, 6 bases. The chain's CDR3 is CASSLTGGPGGELFF. In DNA form, the CDR3 reads TGTGCCAGCAGCTTAACGGGGGGACCAGGCGGGGAGCTGTTTTTT.